Listed below are T cell receptor beta chains from one sample, sequenced in a study of long-term antiretroviral therapy in people with HIV. TCRdb's copy holds only in-frame clones and misses some; the assay was immunoSEQ multiplex PCR. The data hold fewer than 30,000 clones, with about four fifths observed a single time. The material was unsorted PBMCs, obtained 0.7 years before starting antiretroviral therapy. The receptor set was obtained from a man aged 25 to 45 with HIV. CDR3s include the opening cysteine and the closing phenylalanine or tryptophan. A D gene is named only where the DNA matches it firmly. Only some rows state a clone size, as once, few, many or a class for expanded clones.

V gene: TRBV5-4; D gene: TRBD1; clone size: .; J gene: TRBJ1-2; CDR3 DNA: TGTGCCAGCAGCTTAAGGGTCCCGCAGGGGGCGGGCTACACCTTC; CDR3 protein: CASSLRVPQGAGYTF
V gene: TRBV2; D gene: TRBD2; clone size: .; J gene: TRBJ2-5; CDR3 DNA: TGTGCCAGCAGTGATCGGGCTAGCGGGGGGTTAGAGACCCAGTACTTC; CDR3 protein: CASSDRASGGLETQYF
V gene: TRBV7-9; D gene: TRBD1; clone size: .; J gene: TRBJ1-2; CDR3 DNA: TGTGCCAGCAGCTCGGGACAGGACTATGGCTACACCTTC; CDR3 protein: CASSSGQDYGYTF
V gene: TRBV7-2; D gene: .; clone size: few; J gene: TRBJ1-6; CDR3 DNA: TGTGCCAGCAGCTTAAGCGGCCGGCCCAATTCACCCCTCCACTTT; CDR3 protein: CASSLSGRPNSPLHF
V gene: TRBV19; D gene: .; clone size: .; J gene: TRBJ2-2; CDR3 DNA: TGTGCCAGTAAGAGACAGGCCAATACCGGGGAGCTGTTTTTT; CDR3 protein: CASKRQANTGELFF
V gene: TRBV11-2; D gene: .; clone size: .; J gene: TRBJ2-1; CDR3 DNA: TGTGCCAGCAGCTTAAAGACAGGATTTTACAATGAGCAGTTCTTC; CDR3 protein: CASSLKTGFYNEQFF
V gene: TRBV7-2; D gene: .; clone size: few; J gene: TRBJ1-2; CDR3 DNA: TGTGCCAGCAGCTTAGGTTCGCGGTGGGGCTACACCTTC; CDR3 protein: CASSLGSRWGYTF
V gene: TRBV30; D gene: .; clone size: .; J gene: TRBJ2-5; CDR3 DNA: TGTGCCTGGAGCCGCGGGGTTCAAGAGACCCAGTACTTC; CDR3 protein: CAWSRGVQETQYF
V gene: TRBV11-3; D gene: .; clone size: few; J gene: TRBJ2-3; CDR3 DNA: TGTGCCAGCAGCTTAGGTGGGACGACCCTTTCAACCACAGATACGCAGTATTTT; CDR3 protein: CASSLGGTTLSTTDTQYF
V gene: TRBV7-2; D gene: .; clone size: few; J gene: TRBJ2-1; CDR3 DNA: TGTGCCAGCAGCCTCCAGCTTGAGCAGTTCTTC; CDR3 protein: CASSLQLEQFF
V gene: TRBV2; D gene: TRBD1; clone size: .; J gene: TRBJ1-2; CDR3 DNA: TGTGCCAGCAGCGAGACAGGGAGCTATGGCTACACCTTC; CDR3 protein: CASSETGSYGYTF
V gene: TRBV7-6; D gene: .; clone size: .; J gene: TRBJ1-1; CDR3 DNA: TGTGCCAGCAGCAAGACAGCGAACACTGAAGCTTTCTTT; CDR3 protein: CASSKTANTEAFF
V gene: TRBV5-6; D gene: .; clone size: .; J gene: TRBJ1-5; CDR3 DNA: TGTGCCAGCAGCTCGGGGAGGGGATCTTATAGCAATCAGCCCCAGCATTTT; CDR3 protein: CASSSGRGSYSNQPQHF
V gene: TRBV30; D gene: TRBD1; clone size: .; J gene: TRBJ2-3; CDR3 DNA: TGTGCCTGGCGACAGGGGTACACAGATACGCAGTATTTT; CDR3 protein: CAWRQGYTDTQYF
V gene: TRBV19; D gene: .; clone size: .; J gene: TRBJ1-4; CDR3 DNA: TGTGCCAGTAGAGTCCAGGGAGTGGGGGAAAAACTGTTTTTT; CDR3 protein: CASRVQGVGEKLFF
V gene: TRBV10-2; D gene: .; clone size: .; J gene: TRBJ1-2; CDR3 DNA: TGCGCCAGCAGCGGGTTAGGTGGCTACACCTTC; CDR3 protein: CASSGLGGYTF
V gene: TRBV27; D gene: .; clone size: few; J gene: TRBJ1-1; CDR3 DNA: TGTGCCAGCAGTTTATTCCTAACCTCGGAAGCTTTCTTT; CDR3 protein: CASSLFLTSEAFF
V gene: TRBV9; D gene: TRBD1; clone size: few; J gene: TRBJ2-7; CDR3 DNA: TGTGCCAGCAGCCTAAGGGACAGGGCACCCTACGAGCAGTACTTC; CDR3 protein: CASSLRDRAPYEQYF
V gene: TRBV6-5; D gene: .; clone size: .; J gene: TRBJ1-6; CDR3 DNA: TGTGCCAGCAGTTACAAGCGGCCTTCACCCCTCCACTTT; CDR3 protein: CASSYKRPSPLHF
V gene: TRBV28; D gene: .; clone size: .; J gene: TRBJ2-5; CDR3 DNA: TGTGCCAGCAATAAAGGTCAAGAGACCCAGTACTTC; CDR3 protein: CASNKGQETQYF
V gene: TRBV19; D gene: .; clone size: .; J gene: TRBJ1-5; CDR3 DNA: TGTGCCAGTAGCGAGGGAAATAGCAATCAGCCCCAGCATTTT; CDR3 protein: CASSEGNSNQPQHF
V gene: TRBV5-4; D gene: .; clone size: .; J gene: TRBJ2-7; CDR3 DNA: TGTGCCAGCAGCGGTTTGAAGGGGCGACAGTACGAGCAGTACTTC; CDR3 protein: CASSGLKGRQYEQYF
V gene: TRBV28; D gene: TRBD2; clone size: few; J gene: TRBJ2-7; CDR3 DNA: TGTGCCAGCAGTTCCCTCGGCGGGAGGTACGAGCAGTACTTC; CDR3 protein: CASSSLGGRYEQYF
V gene: TRBV2; D gene: .; clone size: .; J gene: TRBJ1-3; CDR3 DNA: TGTGCCAGCAGGCGTGAGTTAAATGGAAACACCATATATTTT; CDR3 protein: CASRRELNGNTIYF
V gene: TRBV19; D gene: .; clone size: .; J gene: TRBJ2-3; CDR3 DNA: TGTGCCAGTAGTATTAGCCGCACAGATACGCAGTATTTT; CDR3 protein: CASSISRTDTQYF
V gene: TRBV28; D gene: .; clone size: .; J gene: TRBJ1-6; CDR3 DNA: TGTGCCAGCAGGGTGGGGCAGGAAAATTCACCCCTCCACTTT; CDR3 protein: CASRVGQENSPLHF